Listed below are T cell receptor beta chains from one sample, sequenced in a study of cytomegalovirus exposure and HLA in healthy donors. Method: immunoSEQ multiplex PCR; TCRdb's copy keeps in-frame clones and lacks some. The table shows tens of thousands of clones, with approximately 80% occurring only once. The material sequenced was PBMCs. The receptors come from a man aged 30 to 45 in good health and CMV-seropositive. Both conserved end residues are part of each CDR3.

v_gene,j_gene,CDR3aa
TRBV30,TRBJ2-7,CAWSTDRGGLPYF
TRBV7-9,TRBJ2-1,CASSLEGQGYNEQFF
TRBV27,TRBJ1-1,CASSPLLQGTEAFF
TRBV7-6,TRBJ2-1,CASSPRVSGGENEQFF
TRBV30,TRBJ1-2,CAWTQTEGWDGYTF
TRBV7-8,TRBJ2-7,CASSPTSVTYEQYF
TRBV19,TRBJ1-5,CASSSGGEYQPQHF
TRBV6-6,TRBJ1-4,CASSSGQGSEKLFF
TRBV28,TRBJ2-7,CASSSLAGRPSYEQYF
TRBV12-5,TRBJ1-3,CASGLAGSGNTIYF
TRBV25-1,TRBJ2-1,CASSRWEGNEQFF
TRBV7-8,TRBJ1-5,CASSPEPNHNQPQHF
TRBV6-5,TRBJ1-6,CASSSAGPLHF
TRBV19,TRBJ2-1,CASSSRQGITYNEQFF
TRBV7-6,TRBJ2-7,CASSLNAGKIYEQYF
TRBV7-9,TRBJ2-3,CASSSRRDRDTDTQYF
TRBV5-6,TRBJ1-4,CASSLKGALDSKLFF
TRBV5-4,TRBJ1-4,CASSPDERGWAEKLFF
TRBV10-3,TRBJ2-7,CAISPGQGITYEQYF
TRBV6-1,TRBJ2-1,CASTPGQIYNEQFF
TRBV4-3,TRBJ2-1,CASSRTSGRANLPYNEQFF
TRBV5-1,TRBJ2-7,CASSLRTGGGYEQYF
TRBV19,TRBJ2-1,CASSSKGTSSSYNEQFF
TRBV15,TRBJ1-5,CATSSRGTNQPQHF
TRBV7-8,TRBJ2-4,CASSPRTSGGAKNIQYF
TRBV4-1,TRBJ2-3,CASSQDRAGPLADTQYF
TRBV29-1,TRBJ2-5,CSVEGPGRETQYF
TRBV7-9,TRBJ2-1,CASSPSLAGGMDEQFF
TRBV7-2,TRBJ2-3,CASSSHNREADTQYF
TRBV19,TRBJ2-1,CASSPIAGGGYNEQFF
TRBV21-1,TRBJ2-1,CASSHMRERFF
TRBV28,TRBJ2-1,CASRTSGRGYNEQFF
TRBV6-1,TRBJ2-2,CASRAGTRTGELFF
TRBV28,TRBJ2-7,CASSSREDEQYF
TRBV14,TRBJ1-2,CASSQVDRSPDYGYTF
TRBV9,TRBJ2-7,CASSVAAGGPVEQYF
TRBV7-2,TRBJ1-1,CASSFERVTEAFF
TRBV2,TRBJ1-5,CASSEERNQPQHF
TRBV6-1,TRBJ2-7,CASSHTATYEQYF
TRBV9,TRBJ2-1,CASSADRVNEQFF
TRBV6-1,TRBJ1-1,CASSEALAYVNTEAFF
TRBV11-2,TRBJ2-3,CASSSRQQGTDTQYF